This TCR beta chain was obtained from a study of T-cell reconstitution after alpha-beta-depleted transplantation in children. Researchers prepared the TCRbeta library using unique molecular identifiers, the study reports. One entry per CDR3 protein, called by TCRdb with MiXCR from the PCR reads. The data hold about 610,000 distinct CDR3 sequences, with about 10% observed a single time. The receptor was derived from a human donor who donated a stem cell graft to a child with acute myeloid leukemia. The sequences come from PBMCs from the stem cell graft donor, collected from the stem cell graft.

CDR3 DNA sequence: TGTGCCACAATCCCCGGGACAGGGGCTTTGGGTGAGCAGTTCTTC. It codes for CATIPGTGALGEQFF. The genes are TRBV4-2 and TRBJ2-1; 10 nucleotides line up with TRBD1. CDR3 size: 15 residues. The V segment lost 10 bases and the J segment 9 bases; nucleotides outside the gene matches: 15. Per germline, CDR1 LGHNA and CDR2 YNFKEQ.